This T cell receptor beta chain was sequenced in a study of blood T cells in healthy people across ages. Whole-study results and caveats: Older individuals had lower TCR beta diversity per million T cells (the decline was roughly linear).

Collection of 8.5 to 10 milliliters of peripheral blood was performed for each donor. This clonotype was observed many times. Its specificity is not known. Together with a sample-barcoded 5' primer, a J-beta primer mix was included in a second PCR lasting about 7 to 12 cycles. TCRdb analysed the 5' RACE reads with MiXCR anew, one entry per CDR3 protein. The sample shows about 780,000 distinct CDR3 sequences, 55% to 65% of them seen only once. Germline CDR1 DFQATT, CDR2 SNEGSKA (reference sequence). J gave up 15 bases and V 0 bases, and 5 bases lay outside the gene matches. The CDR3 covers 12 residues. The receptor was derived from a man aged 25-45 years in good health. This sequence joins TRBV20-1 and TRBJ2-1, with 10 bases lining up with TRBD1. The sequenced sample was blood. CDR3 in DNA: TGCAGTGCTAGAGATTCGGGACAGGGGTCGTTCTTC. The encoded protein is CSARDSGQGSFF.